This TCR beta chain came from a study of blood T cell repertoires in COVID-19. The table lists this clone with a count of one. Data came from immunoSEQ multiplex PCR; TCRdb stores just in-frame clones and leaves some out. The data contain hundreds of thousands of clones, more than 75% of them seen just once; the ten biggest clones take up about 2.1%. V dropped 1 base and J dropped 4 bases, with 15 bases sitting between them. CDR3 size: 16 residues. The germline gives CDR1 LNHDA, CDR2 SQIVND (reference sequence). Sequencing was done on a sample of PBMCs or T cells enriched from blood (not recorded which). The clonotype was recovered from a woman aged 45-59 years who had recovered from COVID-19. This chain links TRBV19 with TRBJ2-3, with D maybe TRBD1 (6 bases). CDR3 DNA: TGTGCCAGTAGTATAGTCGGGCAGGGGTGGGCAGATACGCAGTATTTT. Its translation: CASSIVGQGWADTQYF.